This T cell receptor (beta chain) was sequenced in a study of shared clonotypes between healthy human individuals. On the study more broadly: Ranging from 18 to 49 in age, donors were a couple of women and three men.

V dropped 1 base and J dropped 0; count of bases not matched to a gene: 2. The germline V gene has CDR1 SEHNR and CDR2 FQNEAQ (reference sequence). The length of the CDR3 is 16 residues. Genomic DNA (from each subset) was split evenly across several immunoSEQ plates. In the authors' workflow: From ImmunoSEQ came sequences covering only the junction and carrying no quality scores, so filtering differed. Sequenced by immunoSEQ multiplex PCR; TCRdb stores in-frame clones only, minus some. V and J calls and clone size come straight from that table; D and trimming were deduced from the DNA. Of millions of clones listed, approximately 95% are singletons.

The chain carries TRBV7-9 and TRBJ2-4; TRBD2 matches 8 bases. This receptor was obtained from a man younger than 35 in good health. The sequenced sample was naive CD4+ T cells sorted from blood. Subset reported: CD45RA+ positively selected. For the CDR3, the DNA is TGTGCCAGCAGCTTAGTAACTAGCGGAGCCAAAAACATTCAGTACTTC. This codes for CASSLVTSGAKNIQYF.